The 25 T cell receptor beta chains below come from one sample, sequenced in a study of post-analysis software for immune sequencing data. Study-wide points: The study found TRBV5-6, TRBV5-1 and TRBV20-1 among 5 or 6 TRBV segments more frequent in patients than controls.

For these TCRs, the target antigens are not known. cDNA libraries for TCR beta contained unique molecular identifiers. One entry per CDR3 protein, called by TCRdb with MiXCR from the PCR reads. The sample yields 820,000 or so distinct CDR3 sequences, about 57% seen once. The source material was blood. These receptors were collected from a girl aged 10 to 17 with multiple sclerosis.

This sequence joins TRBV10-2 and TRBJ2-1, with a tentative D call TRBD2 (5 bases). The V gene lost 6 bases and the J gene lost 7 bases, with 10 bases spanning the gap. CDR3 length: 12 amino acids. Germline-derived CDR1 and CDR2 are WSHSY and SAAADI. CDR3 in DNA: TGCGCCAGCAGAACGACTAATAATGAGCAGTTCTTC. This translates into CASRTTNNEQFF.

This rearrangement joins TRBV20-1 to TRBJ2-3; 10 bases fit TRBD2. Trimming removed 5 bases from V and 5 bases from J; junction bases left unmatched: 10. The CDR3 is made up of 15 amino acids. Germline V gives CDR1 DFQATT, CDR2 SNEGSKA (reference sequence). This chain's CDR3 is CSACNIAGGLDTQYF. The CDR3, as DNA: TGCAGTGCTTGTAATATAGCGGGAGGTTTAGATACGCAGTATTTT.

This clonotype was counted ten times or more. The chain joins TRBV7-6 to TRBJ2-5, with 7 bases fitting TRBD1. Germline V gives CDR1 SGHVS, CDR2 FNYEAQ. The ends lost 1 base at V and 9 bases at J; junction bases unmatched: 17. The CDR3 has 17 residues. CDR3 protein: CASSLDPRTGSRSSQYF. DNA for the CDR3: TGTGCCAGCAGCTTAGACCCGCGGACAGGATCAAGGTCTTCCCAGTACTTC. The variable domain in full, completed from reference TRBV7-6 and TRBJ2-5, reads GAGVSQSPRYKVTKRGQDVALRCDPISGHVSLYWYRQALGQGPEFLTYFNYEAQQDKSGLPNDRFSAERPEGSISTLTIQRTEQRDSAMYRCASSLDPRTGSRSSQYFGPGTRLLVL.

The chain has TRBV20-1 and TRBJ1-2; the D is unclear. The germline CDR1 and CDR2 sequences are DFQATT and SNEGSKA (reference sequence). CDR3 size: 13 residues. Between the trimmed V and J ends, which lost 1 base and 4 bases, there was a span of 10 bases. The CDR3 sequence is CSARVVGGYGYTF. The CDR3 DNA follows: TGCAGTGCTAGAGTCGTAGGTGGCTATGGCTACACCTTC.

This clonotype was counted only a few times. CDR3 nucleotide sequence: TGCAGTGCTAGTGGGTGGTCAACATCCTACGAGCAGTACTTC. Its protein product is CSASGWSTSYEQYF. The chain couples TRBV20-1 to TRBJ2-7; no firm D call. Germline V gives CDR1 DFQATT, CDR2 SNEGSKA (reference sequence). The V end lost 3 bases, the J end lost 1 base, and 13 bases lay between the germline ends. The CDR3 contains 14 residues.

In its sample, this clonotype was seen a few times. The chain uses TRBV12-3 or TRBV12-4 and TRBJ1-1; D is perhaps TRBD1 (6 bases). Trimming took 7 bases from V and 1 from J, leaving 13 bases between them. This CDR3 is 14 amino acids long. CDR3 sequence: CASNMPGQNTEAFF. CDR3 in DNA: TGTGCCAGCAACATGCCGGGACAGAACACTGAAGCTTTCTTT.

This chain links TRBV5-1 with TRBJ2-3; no reliable D call. The CDR3 is 15 amino acids. Germline V gene sequence: CDR1 SGHRS, CDR2 YFSETQ. Trimming cost V 1 base and J 1 base, with 10 bases left between them. The CDR3 protein is CASSLIDGRTDTQYF. Here the CDR3 DNA reads TGCGCCAGCAGCTTGATCGACGGACGCACAGATACGCAGTATTTT. The variable domain in full, with the rest retrieved from reference TRBV5-1 and TRBJ2-3, is KAGVTQTPRYLIKTRGQQVTLSCSPISGHRSVSWYQQTPGQGLQFLFEYFSETQRNKGNFPGRFSGRQFSNSRSEMNVSTLELGDSALYLCASSLIDGRTDTQYFGPGTRLTVL.

The chain couples TRBV12-3 or TRBV12-4 to TRBJ2-5, with 7 bases lining up with TRBD2. The J segment lost 3 bases and the V segment lost 6 bases, leaving 7 bases of the junction unmatched. This CDR3 is built from 14 residues. The CDR3 DNA sequence: TGTGCCAGCAGCCAGACTAGCATCGAAGAGACCCAGTACTTC. This sequence encodes CASSQTSIEETQYF.

This clonotype turned up a few times. V and J are TRBV20-1 and TRBJ2-1, with D perhaps matching TRBD2 (5 bases). Germline lookup yields CDR1 DFQATT and CDR2 SNEGSKA (reference sequence). CDR3 length: 17 amino acids. Deletions cut 6 bases from V and 5 bases from J, with 26 bases between. CDR3 in amino acids: CSARYPDRAGPHNEQFF. The DNA for the CDR3 is TGCAGTGCCCGATACCCCGACCGGGCGGGTCCCCACAATGAGCAGTTCTTC.

Points on this clonotype: Relative to the germline gene, one junction end is altered; a read error may explain this. The rearrangement joins TRBV7-9 to TRBJ2-3; 8 bases map to TRBD2. The CDR3 totals 16 residues. Germline lookup yields CDR1 SEHNR and CDR2 FQNEAQ (reference sequence). This CDR3 is CASTLGAGGATGTQYF. The CDR3 DNA follows: TGTGCCAGCACCCTAGGGGCCGGGGGGGCTACAGGTACGCAGTATTTT. The full variable domain, in which reference TRBV7-9 and TRBJ2-3 provide the parts outside the CDR3, is DTGVSQNPRHKITKRGQNVTFRCDPISEHNRLYWYRQTLGQGPEFLTYFQNEAQLEKSRLLSDRFSAERPKGSFSTLEIQRTEQGDSAMYLCASTLGAGGATGTQYFGPGTRLTVL.

This sequence joins TRBV28 and TRBJ2-5, with D possibly TRBD2 on 8 matching bases. Looked up from germline, CDR1 is MDHEN and CDR2 is SYDVKM. The V and J ends lost 6 bases and 3 bases respectively, with 17 bases between them. This CDR3 spans 15 amino acids. This chain's CDR3 is CASSSPGGGEETQYF. The CDR3 DNA reads TGTGCCAGCAGCTCCCCGGGAGGGGGCGAAGAGACCCAGTACTTC.

V and J are TRBV7-6 and TRBJ1-2; perhaps TRBD1 as D (5 bases). This CDR3 spans 14 amino acids. CDR1 and CDR2 from the germline V gene are SGHVS and FNYEAQ. Between the trimmed V and J ends, which lost 6 bases and 3 bases, there was a span of 14 bases. The CDR3 bases are TGTGCCAGCAGTTCAGGGCCGGGGGACTATGGCTACACCTTC. This sequence encodes CASSSGPGDYGYTF.

This chain links TRBV6-4 with TRBJ1-5; maybe TRBD1 (5 bases). CDR1 and CDR2 from the germline V gene are MRHNA and SNTAGT. Trimming pared 6 bases from V and 0 bases from J, leaving 15 bases between. CDR3 length: 16 amino acids. CDR3 sequence reads: CASRPTRGNSNQPQHF. The CDR3 nucleotides are TGTGCCAGCAGACCAACACGGGGCAATAGCAATCAGCCCCAGCATTTT.

This rearrangement joins TRBV29-1 to TRBJ1-2; no clear D gene. The CDR3 runs 14 residues. CDR1 SQVTM and CDR2 ANQGSEA come from the germline V gene. V lost 6 bases, J lost 4 bases, and 18 bases lay in between. The CDR3 bases are TGCAGCGTGACTCTCGCAGTTTCGGGCTATGGCTACACCTTC. It codes for CSVTLAVSGYGYTF.

The chain combines TRBV9 with TRBJ2-1, with D possibly matching TRBD2 (6 bases). CDR1 and CDR2 (germline): SGDLS, YYNGEE. The CDR3 contains 15 residues. The V gene lost 0 bases and the J gene lost 5 bases, with 12 bases spanning the gap. CDR3 in DNA: TGTGCCAGCAGCGTAGGCTTTGGGGGGAACAATGAGCAGTTCTTC. Its protein product is CASSVGFGGNNEQFF.

V is TRBV29-1 and J is TRBJ1-2, with D perhaps matching TRBD1 (6 bases). This CDR3 region has 12 residues. Trimming removed 7 bases from V and 2 bases from J, with 11 bases in between. The germline CDR1 and CDR2 sequences are SQVTM and ANQGSEA. CDR3 in amino acids: CSAWTANYGYTF. The DNA for the CDR3 is TGCAGCGCCTGGACAGCCAACTATGGCTACACCTTC.

The sample holds one count of this clonotype. The CDR3 here is CSASAGSSYNEQFF. The DNA for the CDR3 is TGCAGTGCTAGTGCCGGGAGCTCCTACAATGAGCAGTTCTTC. The J gene is TRBJ2-1, the V gene TRBV20-1, with D maybe TRBD2 (6 bases). V gave up 3 bases and J gave up 0 bases, with 9 bases separating them. The CDR3 totals 14 residues. Germline values: CDR1 DFQATT, CDR2 SNEGSKA (reference sequence).

The chain couples TRBV5-1 to TRBJ1-1, with D unresolved. V was trimmed by 4 bases and J by 0 bases, leaving 16 bases between them. CDR1 is SGHRS, CDR2 YFSETQ, per germline. CDR3 length: 16 residues. CDR3 amino acids: CASSIALNTVNTEAFF. For the CDR3, the DNA is TGCGCCAGCAGCATCGCCTTAAATACAGTGAACACTGAAGCTTTCTTT. Drawing the rest from reference TRBV5-1 and TRBJ1-1, the complete variable domain is KAGVTQTPRYLIKTRGQQVTLSCSPISGHRSVSWYQQTPGQGLQFLFEYFSETQRNKGNFPGRFSGRQFSNSRSEMNVSTLELGDSALYLCASSIALNTVNTEAFFGQGTRLTVV.

This chain joins TRBV5-1 and TRBJ2-1; a weak D match, TRBD1 (6 bases). The J call is doubtful: the DNA matches TRBJ2-7 better. Germline-derived CDR1 and CDR2 are SGHRS and YFSETQ. This CDR3 has 15 residues. CDR3 nucleotide sequence: TGCGCCAGCAGCTCGAACGCCAGGGGTAGGCACGAGCAGTACTTC. Amino acid sequence: CASSSNARGRHEQYF.

The V gene is TRBV2, the J gene TRBJ1-6, with D unclear. This CDR3 is built from 14 residues. Per germline, CDR1 SNHLY and CDR2 FYNNEI. Between the trimmed V and J ends, which lost 3 bases and 7 bases, there was a span of 10 bases. CDR3 in amino acids: CASSDGFPNSPLHF. The CDR3 region has the DNA TGTGCCAGCAGTGACGGGTTCCCCAATTCACCCCTCCACTTT.

CDR3 DNA sequence: TGTGCCAGCAGTTCGGGGCCAAACTACGAGCAGTACTTC. Translation: CASSSGPNYEQYF. The chain couples TRBV7-9 to TRBJ2-7; the D gene could be TRBD1 or TRBD2 (5 bases each). This CDR3 comprises 13 residues. Germline loops: CDR1 SEHNR, CDR2 FQNEAQ (reference sequence). Trimming took off 6 bases at V and 3 bases at J, with 12 bases between the two ends.

This clonotype turned up a few times. The chain joins TRBV20-1 to TRBJ2-5; 12 positions agree with TRBD1. The DNA matches TRBJ2-7 better at its end, which makes the J call doubtful. Looked up from germline, CDR1 is DFQATT and CDR2 is SNEGSKA (reference sequence). The CDR3 is made up of 13 amino acids. In DNA form, the CDR3 reads TGCAGTGCTAGGGGGACAGGGGGCTTCGAGCAGTACTTC. As protein: CSARGTGGFEQYF.

This chain uses TRBV29-1 with TRBJ2-5; weak D call: TRBD2 (6 bases). This CDR3 comprises 13 residues. Germline CDR1 reads SQVTM; CDR2 reads ANQGSEA. With 4 bases removed from V and 5 bases from J, the gap between germline ends came to 14 bases. The CDR3: CSVGWGEAETQYF. CDR3 in DNA: TGCAGCGTTGGGTGGGGGGAGGCGGAGACCCAGTACTTC.

This clonotype was seen more than once but under ten times. The rearrangement links TRBV27 to TRBJ2-7; 10 bases match TRBD2. CDR1 and CDR2 from the germline V gene are MNHEY and SMNVEV (reference sequence). This CDR3 region has 14 residues. Trimming at V came to 10 bases and at J to 4 bases, leaving 10 bases not matched to a gene. CDR3 amino acids: CATQGAGGNYEQYF. The CDR3 bases are TGTGCCACCCAGGGAGCGGGAGGGAATTACGAGCAGTACTTC.

In its sample, this clonotype was seen a few times. The chain employs TRBV7-9 and TRBJ1-3; D unresolved. Germline values: CDR1 SEHNR, CDR2 FQNEAQ (reference sequence). Between the trimmed V and J ends, which lost 1 base and 0 bases, there was a span of 4 bases. The CDR3 is 14 amino acids. The CDR3 region is CASSLGTSGNTIYF. CDR3 coding DNA: TGTGCCAGCAGCTTAGGCACCTCTGGAAACACCATATATTTT.